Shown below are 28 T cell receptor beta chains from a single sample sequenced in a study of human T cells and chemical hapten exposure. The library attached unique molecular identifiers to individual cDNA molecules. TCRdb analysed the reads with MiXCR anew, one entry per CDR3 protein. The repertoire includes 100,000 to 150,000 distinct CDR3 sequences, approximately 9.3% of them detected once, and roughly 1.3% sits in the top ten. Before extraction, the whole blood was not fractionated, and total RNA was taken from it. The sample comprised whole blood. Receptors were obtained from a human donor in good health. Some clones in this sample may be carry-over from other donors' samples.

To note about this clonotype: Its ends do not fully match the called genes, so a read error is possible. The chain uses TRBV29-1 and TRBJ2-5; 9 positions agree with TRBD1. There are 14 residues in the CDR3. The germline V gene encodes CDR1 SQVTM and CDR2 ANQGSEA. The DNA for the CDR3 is TGCAGCGTAGAAGAGGGACAGGGAGAAGAGACCCAGTACTTC. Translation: CSVEEGQGEETQYF.

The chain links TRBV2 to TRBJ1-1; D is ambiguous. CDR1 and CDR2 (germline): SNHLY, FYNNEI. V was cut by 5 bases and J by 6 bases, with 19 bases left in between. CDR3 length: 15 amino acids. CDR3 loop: CASSLTRDFVAEAFF. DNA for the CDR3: TGTGCCAGCAGTTTGACAAGGGATTTTGTGGCTGAAGCTTTCTTT.

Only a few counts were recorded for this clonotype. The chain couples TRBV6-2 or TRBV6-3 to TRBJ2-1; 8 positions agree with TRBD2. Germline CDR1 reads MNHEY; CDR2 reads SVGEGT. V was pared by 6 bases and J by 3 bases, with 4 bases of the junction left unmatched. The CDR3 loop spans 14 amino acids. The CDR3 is CASRRLAIYNEQFF. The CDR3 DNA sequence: TGTGCCAGCAGACGACTAGCGATCTACAATGAGCAGTTCTTC.

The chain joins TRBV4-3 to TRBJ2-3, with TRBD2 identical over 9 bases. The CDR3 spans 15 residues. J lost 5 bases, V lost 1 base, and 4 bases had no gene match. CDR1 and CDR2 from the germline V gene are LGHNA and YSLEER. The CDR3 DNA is TGCGCCAGCAGCCAAGCGGCTAGCGGGGTAGATACGCAGTATTTT. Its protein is CASSQAASGVDTQYF.

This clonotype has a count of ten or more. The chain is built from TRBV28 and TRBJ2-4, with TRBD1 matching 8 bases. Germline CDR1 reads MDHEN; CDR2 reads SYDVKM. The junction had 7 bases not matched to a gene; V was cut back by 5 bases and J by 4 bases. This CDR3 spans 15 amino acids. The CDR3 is CASSTDRGGKNIQYF. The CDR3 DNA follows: TGTGCCAGCAGTACCGACAGGGGCGGGAAAAACATTCAGTACTTC. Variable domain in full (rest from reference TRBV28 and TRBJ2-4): DVKVTQSSRYLVKRTGEKVFLECVQDMDHENMFWYRQDPGLGLRLIYFSYDVKMKEKGDIPEGYSVSREKKERFSLILESASTNQTSMYLCASSTDRGGKNIQYFGAGTRLSVL.

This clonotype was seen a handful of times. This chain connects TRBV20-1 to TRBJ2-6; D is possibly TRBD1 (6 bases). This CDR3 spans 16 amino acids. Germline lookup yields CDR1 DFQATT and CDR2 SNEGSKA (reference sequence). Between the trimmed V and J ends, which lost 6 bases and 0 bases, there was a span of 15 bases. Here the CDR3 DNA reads TGCAGTGCCTTGACAGGCACTGTCTCTGGGGCCAACGTCCTGACTTTC. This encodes CSALTGTVSGANVLTF.

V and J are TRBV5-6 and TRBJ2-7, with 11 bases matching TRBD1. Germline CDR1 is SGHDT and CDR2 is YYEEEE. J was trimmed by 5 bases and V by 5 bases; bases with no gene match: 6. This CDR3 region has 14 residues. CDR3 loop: CASRKDRGPNEQYF. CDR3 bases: TGTGCCAGCAGGAAGGACAGGGGGCCAAACGAGCAGTACTTC.

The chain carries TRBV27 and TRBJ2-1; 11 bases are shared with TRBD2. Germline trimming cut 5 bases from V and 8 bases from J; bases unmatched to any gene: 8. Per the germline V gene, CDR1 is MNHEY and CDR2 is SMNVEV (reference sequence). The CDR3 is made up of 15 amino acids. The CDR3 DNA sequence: TGTGCCAGCAGTATACTAGCGGGAGCAGGCGATGAGCAGTTCTTC. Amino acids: CASSILAGAGDEQFF.

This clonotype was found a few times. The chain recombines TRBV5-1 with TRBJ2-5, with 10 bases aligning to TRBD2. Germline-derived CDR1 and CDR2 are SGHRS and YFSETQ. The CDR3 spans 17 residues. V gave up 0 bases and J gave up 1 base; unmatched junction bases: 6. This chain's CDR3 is CASSLVASGGLQETQYF. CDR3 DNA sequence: TGCGCCAGCAGCTTGGTTGCTAGCGGGGGCCTCCAAGAGACCCAGTACTTC. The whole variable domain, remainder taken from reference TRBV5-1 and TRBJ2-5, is KAGVTQTPRYLIKTRGQQVTLSCSPISGHRSVSWYQQTPGQGLQFLFEYFSETQRNKGNFPGRFSGRQFSNSRSEMNVSTLELGDSALYLCASSLVASGGLQETQYFGPGTRLLVL.

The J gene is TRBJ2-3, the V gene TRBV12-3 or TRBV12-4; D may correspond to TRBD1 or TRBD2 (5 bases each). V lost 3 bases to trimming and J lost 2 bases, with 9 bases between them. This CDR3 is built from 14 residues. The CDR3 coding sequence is TGTGCCAGCAGTTTGGACGGGGCCACAGATACGCAGTATTTT. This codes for CASSLDGATDTQYF.

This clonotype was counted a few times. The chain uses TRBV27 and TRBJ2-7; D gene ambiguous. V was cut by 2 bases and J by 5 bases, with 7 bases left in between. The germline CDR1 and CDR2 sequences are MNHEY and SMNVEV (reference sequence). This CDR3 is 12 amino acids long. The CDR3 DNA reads TGTGCCAGCAGTTTAGATTTCCACGAGCAGTACTTC. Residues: CASSLDFHEQYF.

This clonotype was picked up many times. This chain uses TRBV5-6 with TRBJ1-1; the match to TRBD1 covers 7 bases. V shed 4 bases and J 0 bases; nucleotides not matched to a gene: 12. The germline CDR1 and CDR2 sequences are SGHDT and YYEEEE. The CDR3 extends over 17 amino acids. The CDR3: CASSLDRAGPMNTEAFF. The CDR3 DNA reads TGTGCCAGCAGCCTCGACAGGGCAGGCCCGATGAACACTGAAGCTTTCTTT.

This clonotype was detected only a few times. CDR3 sequence: CASSDRDRDSGANVLTF. The CDR3 DNA reads as TGTGCCAGCAGCGACCGGGACAGAGACTCTGGGGCCAACGTCCTGACTTTC. The chain joins TRBV7-9 to TRBJ2-6, with 7 nucleotides matching TRBD1. V lost 5 bases and J lost 0; bases outside the gene matches: 7. The CDR3 is 17 residues long. The V gene's germline CDR1 is SEHNR and CDR2 FQNEAQ (reference sequence).

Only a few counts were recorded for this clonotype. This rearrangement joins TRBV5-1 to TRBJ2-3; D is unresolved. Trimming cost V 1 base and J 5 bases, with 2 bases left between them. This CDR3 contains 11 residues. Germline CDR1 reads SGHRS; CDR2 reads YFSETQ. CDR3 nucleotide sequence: TGCGCCAGCAGCTTGATAGATACGCAGTATTTT. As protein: CASSLIDTQYF.

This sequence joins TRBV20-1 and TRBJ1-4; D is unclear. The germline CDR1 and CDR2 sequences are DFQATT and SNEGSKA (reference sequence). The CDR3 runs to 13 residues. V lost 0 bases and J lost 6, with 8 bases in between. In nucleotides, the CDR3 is TGCAGTGCTAGAGATGTCGCAGATGAAAAACTGTTTTTT. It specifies CSARDVADEKLFF.

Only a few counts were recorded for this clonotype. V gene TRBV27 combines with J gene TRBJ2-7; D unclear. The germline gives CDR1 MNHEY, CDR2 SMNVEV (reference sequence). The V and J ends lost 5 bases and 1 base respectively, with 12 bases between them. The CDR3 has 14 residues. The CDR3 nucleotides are TGTGCCAGCAGTCCCAAACGGATGTCCTACGAGCAGTACTTC. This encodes CASSPKRMSYEQYF.

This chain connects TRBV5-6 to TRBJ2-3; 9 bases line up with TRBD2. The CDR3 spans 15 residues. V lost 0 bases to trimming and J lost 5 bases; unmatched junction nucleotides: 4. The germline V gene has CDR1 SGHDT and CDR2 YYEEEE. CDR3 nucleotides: TGTGCCAGCAGCTTGGCTAGCGGGGTGGTAGATACGCAGTATTTT. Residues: CASSLASGVVDTQYF. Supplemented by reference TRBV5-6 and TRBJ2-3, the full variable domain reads DAGVTQSPTHLIKTRGQQVTLRCSPKSGHDTVSWYQQALGQGPQFIFQYYEEEERQRGNFPDRFSGHQFPNYSSELNVNALLLGDSALYLCASSLASGVVDTQYFGPGTRLTVL.

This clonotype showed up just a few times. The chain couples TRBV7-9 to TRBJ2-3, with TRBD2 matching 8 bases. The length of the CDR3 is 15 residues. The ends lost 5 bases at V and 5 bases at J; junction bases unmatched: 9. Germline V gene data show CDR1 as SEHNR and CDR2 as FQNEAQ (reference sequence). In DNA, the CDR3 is TGTGCCAGCAGCCTCCCGAGCGGGAGTGTAGATACGCAGTATTTT. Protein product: CASSLPSGSVDTQYF.

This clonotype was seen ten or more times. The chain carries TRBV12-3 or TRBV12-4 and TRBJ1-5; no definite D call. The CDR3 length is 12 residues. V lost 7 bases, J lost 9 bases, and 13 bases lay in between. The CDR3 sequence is CASKGTFWPQHF. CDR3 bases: TGTGCCAGCAAAGGTACCTTCTGGCCCCAGCATTTT.

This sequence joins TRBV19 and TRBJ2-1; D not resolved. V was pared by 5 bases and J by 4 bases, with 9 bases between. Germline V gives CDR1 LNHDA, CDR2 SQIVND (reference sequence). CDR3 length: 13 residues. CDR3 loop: CASSARRYNEQFF. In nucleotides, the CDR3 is TGTGCCAGTAGTGCCCGACGGTACAATGAGCAGTTCTTC.

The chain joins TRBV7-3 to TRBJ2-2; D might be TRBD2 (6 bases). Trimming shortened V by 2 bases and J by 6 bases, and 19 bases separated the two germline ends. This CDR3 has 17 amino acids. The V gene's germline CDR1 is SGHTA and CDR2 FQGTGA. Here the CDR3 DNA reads TGTGCCAGCAGCTTATTTGGGGGGTTTCAAAGGGCCGGGGAGCTGTTTTTT. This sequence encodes CASSLFGGFQRAGELFF.

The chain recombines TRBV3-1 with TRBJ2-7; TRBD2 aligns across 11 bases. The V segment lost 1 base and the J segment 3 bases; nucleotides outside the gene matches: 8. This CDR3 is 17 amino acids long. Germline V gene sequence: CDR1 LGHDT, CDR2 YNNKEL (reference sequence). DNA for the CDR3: TGTGCCAGCAGCCAAGGGGTTAGCGGGAGGGCCGTCTACGAGCAGTACTTC. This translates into CASSQGVSGRAVYEQYF.

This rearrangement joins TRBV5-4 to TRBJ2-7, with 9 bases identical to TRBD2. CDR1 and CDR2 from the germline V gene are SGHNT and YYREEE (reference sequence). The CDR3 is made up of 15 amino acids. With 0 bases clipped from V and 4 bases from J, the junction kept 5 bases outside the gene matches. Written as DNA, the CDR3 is TGTGCCAGCAGCTTGGTGGCTAGCGGGATGTACGAGCAGTACTTC. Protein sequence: CASSLVASGMYEQYF.

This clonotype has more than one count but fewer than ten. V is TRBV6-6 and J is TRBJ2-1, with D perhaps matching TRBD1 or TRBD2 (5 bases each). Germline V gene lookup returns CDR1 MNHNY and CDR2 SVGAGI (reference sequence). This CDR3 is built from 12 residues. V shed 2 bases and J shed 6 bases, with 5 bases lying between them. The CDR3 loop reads CASSYGGNEQFF. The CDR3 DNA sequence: TGTGCCAGCAGTTACGGGGGCAATGAGCAGTTCTTC.

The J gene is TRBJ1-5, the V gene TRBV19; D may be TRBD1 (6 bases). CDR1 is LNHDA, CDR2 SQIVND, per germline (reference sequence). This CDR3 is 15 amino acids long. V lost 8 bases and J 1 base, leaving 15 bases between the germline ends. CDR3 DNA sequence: TGTGCCAGTTGCCCCAGGGGAGGAAGCAATCAGCCCCAGCATTTT. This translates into CASCPRGGSNQPQHF.

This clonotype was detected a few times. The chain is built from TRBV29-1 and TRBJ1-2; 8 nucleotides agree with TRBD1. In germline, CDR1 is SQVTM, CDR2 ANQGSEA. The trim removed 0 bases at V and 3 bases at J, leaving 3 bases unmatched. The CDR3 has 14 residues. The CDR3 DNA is TGCAGCGTTGAAGATCAGGACAGGGACTATGGCTACACCTTC. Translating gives CSVEDQDRDYGYTF.

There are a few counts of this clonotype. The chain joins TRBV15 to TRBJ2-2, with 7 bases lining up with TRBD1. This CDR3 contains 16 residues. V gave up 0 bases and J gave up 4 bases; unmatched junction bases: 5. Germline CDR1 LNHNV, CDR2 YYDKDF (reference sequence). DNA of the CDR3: TGTGCCACCAGCAGAGAAGGGCAGGGGGTCACCGGGGAGCTGTTTTTT. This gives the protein CATSREGQGVTGELFF.

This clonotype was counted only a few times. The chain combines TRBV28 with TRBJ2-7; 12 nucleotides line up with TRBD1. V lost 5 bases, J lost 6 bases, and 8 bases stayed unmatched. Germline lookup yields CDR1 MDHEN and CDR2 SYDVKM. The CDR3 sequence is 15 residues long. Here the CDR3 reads CASSPSGTGGLEQYF. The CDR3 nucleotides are TGTGCCAGCAGTCCCTCCGGGACAGGGGGCCTCGAGCAGTACTTC.